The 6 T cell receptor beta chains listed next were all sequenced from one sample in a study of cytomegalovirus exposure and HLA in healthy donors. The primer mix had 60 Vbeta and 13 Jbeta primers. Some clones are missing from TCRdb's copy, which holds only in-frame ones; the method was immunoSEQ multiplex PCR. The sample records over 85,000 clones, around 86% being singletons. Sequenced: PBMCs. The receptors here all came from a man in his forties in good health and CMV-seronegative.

The CDR3 is CASSLPAGGPETQYF. CDR3 DNA: TGTGCCAGCAGCTTACCAGCGGGGGGGCCAGAGACCCAGTACTTC. This chain links TRBV5-4 with TRBJ2-5; 10 positions match TRBD2. Germline CDR1 reads SGHNT; CDR2 reads YYREEE (reference sequence). The CDR3 length is 15 residues. The junction had 5 bases not matched to a gene; V was cut back by 2 bases and J by 4 bases.

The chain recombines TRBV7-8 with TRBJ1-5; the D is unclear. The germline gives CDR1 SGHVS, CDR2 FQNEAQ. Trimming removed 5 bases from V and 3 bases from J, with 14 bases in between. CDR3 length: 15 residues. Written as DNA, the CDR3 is TGTGCCAGCAGCCCCGGGAAGGGATTCAATCAGCCCCAGCATTTT. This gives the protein CASSPGKGFNQPQHF. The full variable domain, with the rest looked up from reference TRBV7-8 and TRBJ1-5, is GAGVSQSPRYKVAKRGQDVALRCDPISGHVSLFWYQQALGQGPEFLTYFQNEAQLDKSGLPSDRFFAERPEGSVSTLKIQRTQQEDSAVYLCASSPGKGFNQPQHFGDGTRLSIL.

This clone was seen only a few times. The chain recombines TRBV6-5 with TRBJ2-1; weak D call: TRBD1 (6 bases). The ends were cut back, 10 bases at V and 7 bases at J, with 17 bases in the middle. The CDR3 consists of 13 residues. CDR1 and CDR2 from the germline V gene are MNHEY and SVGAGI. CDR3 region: CATLAGERNEQFF. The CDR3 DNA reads TGTGCCACCCTCGCAGGGGAGAGGAATGAGCAGTTCTTC.

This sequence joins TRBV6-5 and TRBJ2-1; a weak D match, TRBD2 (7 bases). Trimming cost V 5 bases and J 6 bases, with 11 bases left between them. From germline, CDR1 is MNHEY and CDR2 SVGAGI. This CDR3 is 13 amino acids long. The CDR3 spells CASSRAGANEQFF. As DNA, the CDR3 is TGTGCCAGCAGTCGCGCGGGGGCCAATGAGCAGTTCTTC.

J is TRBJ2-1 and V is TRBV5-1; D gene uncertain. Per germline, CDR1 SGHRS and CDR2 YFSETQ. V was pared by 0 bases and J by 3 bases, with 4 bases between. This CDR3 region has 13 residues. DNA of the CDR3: TGCGCCAGCAGCTTGGGCGGCTACAATGAGCAGTTCTTC. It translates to CASSLGGYNEQFF. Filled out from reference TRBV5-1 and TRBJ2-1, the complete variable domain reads KAGVTQTPRYLIKTRGQQVTLSCSPISGHRSVSWYQQTPGQGLQFLFEYFSETQRNKGNFPGRFSGRQFSNSRSEMNVSTLELGDSALYLCASSLGGYNEQFFGPGTRLTVL.

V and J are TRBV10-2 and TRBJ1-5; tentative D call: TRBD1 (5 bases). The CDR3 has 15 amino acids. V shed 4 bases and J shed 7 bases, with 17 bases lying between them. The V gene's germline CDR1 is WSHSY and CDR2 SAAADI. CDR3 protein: CASSGGLGIRQPQHF. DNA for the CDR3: TGCGCCAGCAGTGGGGGCTTGGGGATTAGACAGCCCCAGCATTTT.